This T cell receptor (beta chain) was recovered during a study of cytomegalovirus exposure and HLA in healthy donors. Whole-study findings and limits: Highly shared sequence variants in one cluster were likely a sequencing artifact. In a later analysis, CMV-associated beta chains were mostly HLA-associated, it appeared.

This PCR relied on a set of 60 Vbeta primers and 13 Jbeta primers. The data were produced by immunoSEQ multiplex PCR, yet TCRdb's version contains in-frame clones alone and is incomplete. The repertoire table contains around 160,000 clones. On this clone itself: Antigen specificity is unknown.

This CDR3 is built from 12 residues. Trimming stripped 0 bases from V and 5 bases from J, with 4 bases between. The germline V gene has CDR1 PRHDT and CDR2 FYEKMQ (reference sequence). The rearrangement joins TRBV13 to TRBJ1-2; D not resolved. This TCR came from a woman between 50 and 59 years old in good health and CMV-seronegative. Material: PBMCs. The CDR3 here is CASSLGRYGYTF. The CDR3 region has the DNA TGTGCCAGCAGCTTAGGGCGGTATGGCTACACCTTC.